A single sample gave rise to the 5 T cell receptor beta chains below, sequenced in a study of blood T cell repertoires in COVID-19 (dated by TCRdb to about 2020). Library creation used the immunoSEQ multiplex PCR assay. The source is immuneACCESS, and TCRdb retained only in-frame sequences with V and J called. Part of the clones is not carried over; for the studies checked, unresolved V genes explain less than half of this, and the remainder is unexplained. This sample comprises 200,000 to 250,000 clones, roughly nine tenths of them detected only once. 6.2% of the sample goes to the ten largest clones. Sequencing was done on a sample of peripheral blood. The receptor set was obtained from a man aged 55 to 69 with acute or convalescent COVID-19.

The chain links TRBV6-5 to TRBJ1-6; 7 positions match TRBD1. The J segment lost 5 bases and the V segment lost 7 bases, leaving 5 bases of the junction unmatched. The CDR3 is 14 amino acids. Germline assignment: CDR1 MNHEY and CDR2 SVGAGI. The CDR3 loop reads CASNRQGNNSPLHF. The CDR3 DNA follows: TGTGCCAGCAACCGACAGGGAAATAATTCACCCCTCCACTTT.

This chain connects TRBV6-2 or TRBV6-3 to TRBJ2-7; 9 bases are shared with TRBD2. This CDR3 contains 16 residues. V was clipped by 2 bases and J by 4 bases; unmatched bases: 9. Germline V gives CDR1 MNHEY, CDR2 SVGEGT. CDR3 loop: CASSYHTSGWTYEQYF. CDR3 coding DNA: TGTGCCAGCAGTTACCATACTAGCGGGTGGACTTACGAGCAGTACTTC.

The chain recombines TRBV28 with TRBJ2-2, with D possibly matching TRBD2 (6 bases). V gave up 4 bases and J gave up 3 bases, with 12 bases separating them. From germline, CDR1 is MDHEN and CDR2 SYDVKM. The CDR3 is 15 residues long. CDR3 protein: CASSSGTFYTGELFF. CDR3 DNA: TGTGCCAGCAGTTCCGGGACTTTCTACACCGGGGAGCTGTTTTTT.

The chain recombines TRBV2 with TRBJ2-7; a possible D gene is TRBD2 (5 bases). Germline assignment: CDR1 SNHLY and CDR2 FYNNEI. V was trimmed by 6 bases and J by 7 bases, leaving 10 bases between them. The CDR3 runs 11 residues. The CDR3 region is CASSKTGEQYF. CDR3 bases: TGTGCCAGCAGCAAGACGGGGGAGCAGTACTTC.

This clone was recorded a few times. The CDR3 nucleotides read TGTGCCTGGAGCTCCCCAAACAGGGGGCTTAGGTACGAGCAGTACTTC. It translates to CAWSSPNRGLRYEQYF. This chain uses TRBV30 with TRBJ2-7, with TRBD1 identical over 9 bases. The CDR3 is 16 residues long. The germline gives CDR1 GTSNPN, CDR2 SVGIG (reference sequence). The trim removed 3 bases at V and 4 bases at J, leaving 13 bases unmatched.